The clone carrying this TCR beta chain was recorded only once. As originally analysed: From reference gene primer amplification, estimates of nucleated cell counts were derived. The protocol was immunoSEQ multiplex PCR, while the TCRdb copy is restricted to in-frame clones and leaves out a portion. The V and J calls and clone size were taken over from that table, and D and trimming were inferred from the DNA. Of some 39,000 clones listed, 80% to 90% were seen once; the top ten hold roughly 5.1%. The data derive from a study of blood T cell repertoires in COVID-19. Study context: PBMCs, B-cell-depleted T cells, or T cells were the source of the cDNA or gDNA that made up the material.

The V segment lost 4 bases and the J segment 3 bases; nucleotides outside the gene matches: 2. The germline gives CDR1 KGHSH, CDR2 LQKENI. The CDR3 loop spans 14 amino acids. The V gene is TRBV18, the J gene TRBJ2-2, with 7 bases identical to TRBD1. The sequenced sample consisted of peripheral blood. The sequence was collected from a man aged 35 to 55 with active COVID-19. The CDR3: CASSLGTDTGELFF. In nucleotides, the CDR3 is TGTGCCAGCTCACTTGGGACAGACACCGGGGAGCTGTTTTTT.